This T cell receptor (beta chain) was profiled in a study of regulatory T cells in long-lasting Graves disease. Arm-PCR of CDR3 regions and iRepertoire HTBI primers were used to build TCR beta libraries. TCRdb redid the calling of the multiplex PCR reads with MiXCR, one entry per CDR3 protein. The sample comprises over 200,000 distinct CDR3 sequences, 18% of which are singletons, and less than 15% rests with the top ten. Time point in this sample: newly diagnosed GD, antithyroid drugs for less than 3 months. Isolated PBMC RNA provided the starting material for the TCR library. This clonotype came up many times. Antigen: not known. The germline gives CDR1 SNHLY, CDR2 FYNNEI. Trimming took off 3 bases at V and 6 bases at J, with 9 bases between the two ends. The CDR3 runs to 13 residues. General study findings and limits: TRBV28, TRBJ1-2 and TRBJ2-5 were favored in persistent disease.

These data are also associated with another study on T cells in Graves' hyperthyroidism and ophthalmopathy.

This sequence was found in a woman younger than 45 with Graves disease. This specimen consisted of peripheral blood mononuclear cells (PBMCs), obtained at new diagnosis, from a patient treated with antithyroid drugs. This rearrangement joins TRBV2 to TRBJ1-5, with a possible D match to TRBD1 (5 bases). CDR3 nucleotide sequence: TGTGCCAGCAGTGAGGGGCGGGCTCAGCCCCAGCATTTT. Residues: CASSEGRAQPQHF. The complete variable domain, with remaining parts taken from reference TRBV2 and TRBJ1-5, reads EPEVTQTPSHQVTQMGQEVILRCVPISNHLYFYWYRQILGQKVEFLVSFYNNEISEKSEIFDDQFSVERPDGSNFTLKIRSTKLEDSAMYFCASSEGRAQPQHFGDGTRLSIL.